A selection of T cell receptor beta chains follows, all from one sample in a study of blood T cells in healthy people across ages. TCRdb recomputed calls from the 5' RACE reads with MiXCR, one row per CDR3 protein. This table has 850,000 to 1,100,000 distinct CDR3 sequences, less than 45% appearing once. Specimen: blood. The receptors stem from a man between 18 and 35 years old in good health. Each CDR3 is given with its conserved first and last residue. The D gene is left open where the match is weak. The size field is filled for only some rows; it gives once, few, many or a size class.

abundance	d_gene	j_gene	v_gene	CDR3aa	CDR3nt
.	TRBD2	TRBJ2-3	TRBV3-1	CASSQRDTSGTDTQYF	TGTGCCAGCAGCCAAAGAGACACTAGCGGCACAGATACGCAGTATTTT
.	.	TRBJ2-1	TRBV20-1	CSARVAVLRLDNEQFF	TGCAGTGCTAGGGTTGCGGTACTGAGGCTGGACAATGAGCAGTTCTTC
.	.	TRBJ2-2	TRBV12-3/TRBV12-4	CASRIERRNTGELFF	TGTGCCAGCAGAATTGAAAGGCGGAACACCGGGGAGCTGTTTTTT
few	TRBD2	TRBJ2-7	TRBV4-2	CASSQVPSGDYEQYF	TGTGCCAGCAGCCAAGTCCCTAGCGGGGACTACGAGCAGTACTTC
.	.	TRBJ2-7	TRBV18	CASSPDPGTYEQYF	TGTGCCAGCTCACCAGACCCAGGGACCTACGAGCAGTACTTC
few	.	TRBJ1-2	TRBV20-1	CSARSDLQASVYGYTF	TGCAGTGCTAGGTCGGACCTACAGGCGAGTGTCTATGGCTACACCTTC
.	TRBD1	TRBJ1-2	TRBV20-1	CSARDREWGDYTF	TGCAGTGCTAGGGACAGGGAATGGGGTGACTACACCTTC
.	TRBD1	TRBJ2-3	TRBV6-5	CASSSGTGWDIDTQYF	TGTGCCAGCAGTAGTGGGACAGGGTGGGATATAGATACGCAGTATTTT
.	.	TRBJ2-2	TRBV7-3	CASSLIWTGSSNAGELFF	TGTGCCAGCAGCTTAATATGGACCGGCAGCTCGAACGCCGGGGAGCTGTTTTTT
.	TRBD1	TRBJ1-5	TRBV9	CASSPGTGYSNQPQHF	TGTGCCAGCAGCCCCGGGACAGGCTATAGCAATCAGCCCCAGCATTTT
.	TRBD1	TRBJ2-4	TRBV4-1	CASSQPGQGAKNIQYF	TGCGCCAGCAGCCAGCCGGGACAGGGGGCAAAAAACATTCAGTACTTC
.	.	TRBJ1-5	TRBV7-2	CASSPPPGIQPQHF	TGTGCCAGCAGCCCGCCACCGGGTATTCAGCCCCAGCATTTT
.	TRBD1	TRBJ1-6	TRBV9	CASSVASGTENSPLHF	TGTGCCAGCAGCGTAGCTTCCGGGACAGAGAATTCACCCCTCCACTTT
.	.	TRBJ2-3	TRBV20-1	CSASGRATDTQYF	TGCAGTGCTAGCGGCAGGGCGACAGATACGCAGTATTTT
.	.	TRBJ2-3	TRBV4-1	CASSQGIAGSTDTQYF	TGCGCCAGCAGCCAAGGTATCGCGGGAAGCACAGATACGCAGTATTTT
few	.	TRBJ2-7	TRBV20-1	CSARPGSQRYNEQYF	TGCAGTGCTAGACCAGGGTCCCAGAGATACAATGAGCAGTACTTC
.	.	TRBJ2-1	TRBV9	CASSVAGQADEQFF	TGTGCCAGCAGCGTAGCTGGCCAGGCCGATGAGCAGTTCTTC
few	TRBD1	TRBJ2-5	TRBV5-1	CASSFRGLQEETQYF	TGCGCCAGCAGCTTCAGGGGGCTGCAAGAAGAGACCCAGTACTTC
.	.	TRBJ1-2	TRBV7-2	CASSPKQDRTYGYTF	TGTGCCAGCAGCCCCAAACAGGACAGAACTTATGGCTACACCTTC
.	.	TRBJ1-2	TRBV4-3	CASSQDSWDAYGYTF	TGCGCCAGCAGCCAAGATAGCTGGGACGCCTATGGCTACACCTTC
few	.	TRBJ1-6	TRBV10-3	CAISDGGEGNSPLHF	TGTGCCATCAGTGATGGCGGCGAGGGGAATTCACCCCTCCACTTT
.	.	TRBJ2-7	TRBV28	CASRLGTYEQYF	TGTGCCAGCAGACTAGGGACTTACGAGCAGTACTTC
.	.	TRBJ1-1	TRBV7-8	CASSLGLGVVNTEAFF	TGTGCCAGCAGCTTAGGGCTTGGGGTGGTGAACACTGAAGCTTTCTTT
few	.	TRBJ2-7	TRBV5-1	CASNGQSSYNEQYF	TGCGCCAGCAACGGACAGAGCTCCTACAATGAGCAGTACTTC
.	.	TRBJ2-3	TRBV30	CAWSGMGGPVNTDTQYF	TGTGCCTGGAGTGGTATGGGGGGGCCCGTTAACACAGATACGCAGTATTTT
.	.	TRBJ1-6	TRBV4-3	CASSPQGQLYNSPLHF	TGCGCCAGCAGCCCCCAGGGGCAGCTCTATAATTCACCCCTCCACTTT
.	TRBD2	TRBJ2-7	TRBV10-3	CAISPPGGVYEQYF	TGTGCCATCAGTCCCCCCGGGGGGGTCTACGAGCAGTACTTC
.	TRBD2	TRBJ2-5	TRBV5-1	CASSKTGLADRQETQYF	TGCGCCAGCAGCAAGACCGGACTAGCGGACCGCCAAGAGACCCAGTACTTC
few	.	TRBJ1-2	TRBV28	CASSPDQGYTF	TGTGCCAGCAGCCCTGATCAGGGCTACACCTTC
few	.	TRBJ2-3	TRBV9	CASSVRTNTDTQYF	TGTGCCAGCAGCGTGAGGACAAACACAGATACGCAGTATTTT
few	TRBD1	TRBJ1-5	TRBV7-6	CASSSGDRGSGQPQHF	TGTGCCAGCAGCTCCGGGGACAGGGGTAGCGGTCAGCCCCAGCATTTT
few	.	TRBJ1-5	TRBV7-2	CASRRDPNQPQHF	TGTGCCAGCAGACGGGACCCTAATCAGCCCCAGCATTTT
.	.	TRBJ2-7	TRBV6-2/TRBV6-3	CASTPREVHEQYF	TGTGCCAGCACTCCTAGGGAGGTCCACGAGCAGTACTTC
.	TRBD1	TRBJ2-7	TRBV7-6	CASSRGQGIPYEQYF	TGTGCCAGCAGCCGGGGACAGGGCATTCCCTACGAGCAGTACTTC
.	.	TRBJ1-5	TRBV20-1	CSAPRFDSDYSNQPQHF	TGCAGTGCTCCCCGCTTTGACTCCGATTATAGCAATCAGCCCCAGCATTTT
few	TRBD1	TRBJ2-1	TRBV2	CASRWTTGVGYNEQFF	TGTGCCAGCAGATGGACGACAGGGGTCGGCTACAATGAGCAGTTCTTC
.	TRBD1	TRBJ2-2	TRBV10-3	CALSTGVGGELFF	TGTGCCTTATCGACAGGGGTTGGAGGGGAGCTGTTTTTT
.	.	TRBJ1-2	TRBV14	CASRRNPGTDYGYTF	TGTGCCAGCAGAAGAAACCCCGGGACGGATTATGGCTACACCTTC
.	TRBD1	TRBJ2-2	TRBV29-1	CSAISTGGKNTGELFF	TGCAGCGCTATTTCGACAGGGGGAAAGAACACCGGGGAGCTGTTTTTT
.	TRBD1	TRBJ1-2	TRBV19	CASSRGQGLDYGYTF	TGTGCCAGTAGTAGAGGACAGGGGTTGGACTATGGCTACACCTTC
.	TRBD1	TRBJ2-1	TRBV6-1	CASSHLTEITGQGYNEQFF	TGTGCCAGCAGCCACCTTACAGAAATAACGGGACAGGGGTACAATGAGCAGTTCTTC
.	TRBD1	TRBJ2-5	TRBV2	CASSTQGAGTQYF	TGTGCCAGCAGTACACAGGGGGCCGGGACCCAGTACTTC